The clone carrying this TCR beta chain was detected only a few times. No antigen is known for it. The table came from immunoSEQ multiplex PCR; TCRdb's copy has only in-frame clones and leaves some out. The sample has 35,000 to 40,000 clones; 82% are singletons. This specimen belongs to a study of CD4 T cells in relation to SARS-CoV-2 and coronaviruses. Germline trimming cut 5 bases from V and 2 bases from J; bases unmatched to any gene: 6. CDR3 length: 13 residues. Germline values: CDR1 GTSNPN, CDR2 SVGIG (reference sequence). For nine to ten days, 10^5 sorted CD4+ cells grew with T cell-depleted PBMCs and CEF.

The sequenced material came from naive CD4+ T cells from PBMCs, cultured in vitro. The subset is: naive CD4+ T cells isolated by negative enrichment. The receptor was derived from an adult with COVID-19. The chain couples TRBV30 to TRBJ2-7; 7 bases agree with TRBD2. The CDR3 loop is CAWHSGVAYEQYF. DNA for the CDR3: TGTGCCTGGCACAGCGGGGTAGCCTACGAGCAGTACTTC.